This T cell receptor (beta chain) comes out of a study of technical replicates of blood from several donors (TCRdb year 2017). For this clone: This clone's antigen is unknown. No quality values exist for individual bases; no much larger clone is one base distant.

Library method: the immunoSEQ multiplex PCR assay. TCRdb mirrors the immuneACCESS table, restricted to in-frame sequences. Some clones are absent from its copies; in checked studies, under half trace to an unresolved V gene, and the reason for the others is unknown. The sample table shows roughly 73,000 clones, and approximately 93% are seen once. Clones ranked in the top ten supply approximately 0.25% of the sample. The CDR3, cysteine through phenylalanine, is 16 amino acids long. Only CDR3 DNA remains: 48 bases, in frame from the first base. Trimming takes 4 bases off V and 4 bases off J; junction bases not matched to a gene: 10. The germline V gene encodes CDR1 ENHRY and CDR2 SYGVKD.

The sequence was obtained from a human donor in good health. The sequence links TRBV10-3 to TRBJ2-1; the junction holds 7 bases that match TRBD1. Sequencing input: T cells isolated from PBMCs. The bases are TGTGCCATCAGTGTGGAAAGGGACAGAGATTACAATGAGCAGTTCTTC. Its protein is CAISVERDRDYNEQFF.